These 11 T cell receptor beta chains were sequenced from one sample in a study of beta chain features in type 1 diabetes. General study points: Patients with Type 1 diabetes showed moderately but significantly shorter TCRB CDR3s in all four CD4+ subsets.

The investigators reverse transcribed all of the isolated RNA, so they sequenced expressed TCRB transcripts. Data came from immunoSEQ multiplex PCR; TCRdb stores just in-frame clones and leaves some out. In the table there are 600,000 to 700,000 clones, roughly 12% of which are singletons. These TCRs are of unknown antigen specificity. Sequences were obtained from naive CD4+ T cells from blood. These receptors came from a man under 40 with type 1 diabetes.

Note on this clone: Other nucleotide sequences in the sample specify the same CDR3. The CDR3, as DNA: TGTGCCAGCAGCCAAGGAAGGAACTATGGCTACACCTTC. Residues: CASSQGRNYGYTF. The rearrangement uses TRBV14 and TRBJ1-2; D gene uncertain. Germline V lookup: CDR1 SGHDN, CDR2 FVKESK. This CDR3 contains 13 residues. V lost 1 base and J lost 2, with 5 bases in between.

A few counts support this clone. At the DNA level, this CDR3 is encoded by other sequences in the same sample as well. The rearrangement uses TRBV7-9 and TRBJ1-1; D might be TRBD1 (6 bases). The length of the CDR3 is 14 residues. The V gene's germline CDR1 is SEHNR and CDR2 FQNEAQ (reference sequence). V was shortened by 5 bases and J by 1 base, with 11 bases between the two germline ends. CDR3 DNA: TGTGCCAGCAGCCACGACAGGAGGAACACTGAAGCTTTCTTT. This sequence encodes CASSHDRRNTEAFF.

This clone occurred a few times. Written as DNA, the CDR3 is TGTGCCAGCAGCCGAAAGGGACAAGTTAATGAAAAACTGTTTTTT. Amino acids: CASSRKGQVNEKLFF. The chain links TRBV27 to TRBJ1-4, with D perhaps matching TRBD1 (6 bases). CDR1 is MNHEY and CDR2 is SMNVEV in the germline V gene (reference sequence). V lost 6 bases and J 4 bases, leaving 15 bases between the germline ends. This CDR3 is 15 amino acids long.

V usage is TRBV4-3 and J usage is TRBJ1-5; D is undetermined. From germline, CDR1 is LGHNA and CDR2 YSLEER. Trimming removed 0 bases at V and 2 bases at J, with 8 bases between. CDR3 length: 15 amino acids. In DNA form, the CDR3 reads TGCGCCAGCAGCCAAGATCCGGTCGGCAATCAGCCCCAGCATTTT. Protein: CASSQDPVGNQPQHF.

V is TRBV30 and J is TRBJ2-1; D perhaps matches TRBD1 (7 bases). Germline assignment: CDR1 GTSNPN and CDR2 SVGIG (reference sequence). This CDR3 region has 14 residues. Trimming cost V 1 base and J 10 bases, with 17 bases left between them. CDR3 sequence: CAWSGGGAGGEQFF. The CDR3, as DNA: TGTGCCTGGAGTGGAGGGGGCGCCGGAGGGGAGCAGTTCTTC.

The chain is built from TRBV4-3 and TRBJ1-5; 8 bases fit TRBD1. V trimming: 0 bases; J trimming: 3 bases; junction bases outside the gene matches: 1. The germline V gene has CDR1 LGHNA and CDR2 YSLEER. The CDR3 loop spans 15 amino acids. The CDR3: CASSQEDRANQPQHF. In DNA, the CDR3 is TGCGCCAGCAGCCAAGAGGACAGGGCCAATCAGCCCCAGCATTTT.

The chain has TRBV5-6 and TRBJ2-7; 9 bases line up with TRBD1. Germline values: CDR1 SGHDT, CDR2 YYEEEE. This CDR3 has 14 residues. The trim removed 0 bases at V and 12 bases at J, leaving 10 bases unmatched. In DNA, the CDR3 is TGTGCCAGCAGCTTGGCACAGGGGGCGCTGGGGTCGTACTTC. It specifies CASSLAQGALGSYF.

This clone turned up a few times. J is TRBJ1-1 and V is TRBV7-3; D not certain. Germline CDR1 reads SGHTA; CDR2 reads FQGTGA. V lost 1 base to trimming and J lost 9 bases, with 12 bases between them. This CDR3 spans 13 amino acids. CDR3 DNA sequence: TGTGCCAGCAGCTTAAGCCCCAACAGCAAAGCTTTCTTT. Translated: CASSLSPNSKAFF.

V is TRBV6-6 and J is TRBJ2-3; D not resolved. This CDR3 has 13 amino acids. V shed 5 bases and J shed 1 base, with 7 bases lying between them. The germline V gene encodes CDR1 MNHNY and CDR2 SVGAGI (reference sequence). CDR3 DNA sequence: TGTGCCAGCAGTCCCCGGGGCACAGATACGCAGTATTTT. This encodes CASSPRGTDTQYF.

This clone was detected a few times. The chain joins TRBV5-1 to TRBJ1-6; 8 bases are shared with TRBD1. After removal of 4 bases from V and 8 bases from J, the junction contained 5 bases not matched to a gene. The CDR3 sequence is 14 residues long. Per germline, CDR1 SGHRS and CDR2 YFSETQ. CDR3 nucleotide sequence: TGCGCCAGCAGCGAGCAGGGGGCGGATTCACCCCTCCACTTT. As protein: CASSEQGADSPLHF.

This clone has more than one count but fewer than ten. The CDR3 DNA reads TGTGCCACCGGACTAGCGGGGAATGAGCAGTTCTTC. This encodes CATGLAGNEQFF. This chain links TRBV6-6 with TRBJ2-1; 12 bases map to TRBD2. The CDR3 runs to 12 residues. Trimming removed 10 bases from V and 7 bases from J; junction bases left unmatched: 2. From germline, CDR1 is MNHNY and CDR2 SVGAGI (reference sequence).